The rows below give T cell receptor beta chains drawn from one sample of a study of T cell responses to AZD1222 COVID-19 vaccine. Assay: immunoSEQ multiplex PCR; the TCRdb copy retains only in-frame clones and omits some. This table holds approximately 130,000 clones, about nine tenths found once. Here the sequenced sample was peripheral blood, taken on day 0 of AZD1222 vaccination. The source of these receptors is an adult in good health. CDR3s include the opening cysteine and the closing phenylalanine or tryptophan. A D gene is named only where the DNA matches it firmly. The size field is filled for only some rows; it gives once, few, many or a size class.

d_gene: .
abundance: .
v_gene: TRBV6-5
j_gene: TRBJ1-6
len: 13
CDR3nt: TGTGCCAGCAGCCGACAGAATAATTCACCCCTCCACTTT
CDR3aa: CASSRQNNSPLHF

d_gene: .
abundance: .
v_gene: TRBV5-8
j_gene: TRBJ1-2
len: 17
CDR3nt: TGTGCCAGCAGCACCCCTCTTATGGGACGAACCCCGTATAGCTACACCTTC
CDR3aa: CASSTPLMGRTPYSYTF

d_gene: .
abundance: .
v_gene: TRBV19
j_gene: TRBJ1-6
len: 13
CDR3nt: TGTGCCAGCTTCGCGGGGTTCAATTCACCCCTCCACTTT
CDR3aa: CASFAGFNSPLHF

d_gene: .
abundance: .
v_gene: TRBV28
j_gene: TRBJ1-2
len: 12
CDR3nt: TGTGCCAGCCTCAGGGACTCATATGGCTACACCTTC
CDR3aa: CASLRDSYGYTF

d_gene: TRBD2
abundance: .
v_gene: TRBV6-6
j_gene: TRBJ2-1
len: 16
CDR3nt: TGTGCCAGCAGTAAACTAGCGGGAGGGCCCCACAATGAGCAGTTCTTC
CDR3aa: CASSKLAGGPHNEQFF

d_gene: TRBD1
abundance: few
v_gene: TRBV7-8
j_gene: TRBJ1-2
len: 14
CDR3nt: TGTGCCAGCAGCCGACAGACAGGGATGGATGGCTACACCTTC
CDR3aa: CASSRQTGMDGYTF

d_gene: .
abundance: .
v_gene: TRBV19
j_gene: TRBJ2-7
len: 14
CDR3nt: TGTGCCAGTAGTATGAGGACAGCAACCTACGAGCAGTACTTC
CDR3aa: CASSMRTATYEQYF

d_gene: .
abundance: .
v_gene: TRBV28
j_gene: TRBJ1-5
len: 16
CDR3nt: TGTGCCAGCAGTTTCTCATCACAGGGAGGGGATCAGCCCCAGCATTTT
CDR3aa: CASSFSSQGGDQPQHF

d_gene: .
abundance: .
v_gene: TRBV7-8
j_gene: TRBJ1-5
len: 14
CDR3nt: TGTGCCAGCAGCCTAGAGGGGAGGTATCAGCCCCAGCATTTT
CDR3aa: CASSLEGRYQPQHF

d_gene: .
abundance: .
v_gene: TRBV28
j_gene: TRBJ1-5
len: 18
CDR3nt: TGTGCCAGCAGCACCCCGCGGGGGTTCAAACGGAGCAATCAGCCCCAGCATTTT
CDR3aa: CASSTPRGFKRSNQPQHF

d_gene: .
abundance: once
v_gene: TRBV6-5
j_gene: TRBJ2-7
len: 15
CDR3nt: TGTGCCAGCAGATTCCTTGAAGGGGACGGGAACGAGCAGTACTTC
CDR3aa: CASRFLEGDGNEQYF

d_gene: .
abundance: .
v_gene: TRBV7-7
j_gene: TRBJ2-5
len: 14
CDR3nt: TGTGCTAGCTCCCGAGGGGGGGGAGGAGAGACCCAGTACTTC
CDR3aa: CASSRGGGGETQYF

d_gene: .
abundance: .
v_gene: TRBV30
j_gene: TRBJ2-1
len: 13
CDR3nt: TGTGCCTGGAGTGTACTTTCCTACAATGAGCAGTTCTTC
CDR3aa: CAWSVLSYNEQFF

d_gene: TRBD2
abundance: .
v_gene: TRBV7-9
j_gene: TRBJ2-1
len: 15
CDR3nt: TGTGCCAGCAGCTTAGACACTAGCGGTTACAATGAGCAGTTCTTC
CDR3aa: CASSLDTSGYNEQFF

d_gene: TRBD2
abundance: few
v_gene: TRBV10-3
j_gene: TRBJ2-1
len: 17
CDR3nt: TGTGCCATCAGTGAGTCGGCGGCTAGCGGAGACAACAATGAGCAGTTCTTC
CDR3aa: CAISESAASGDNNEQFF

d_gene: TRBD1
abundance: .
v_gene: TRBV19
j_gene: TRBJ1-2
len: 15
CDR3nt: TGTGCCAGTAGCGCTTGGACAGGGCCTAACTATGGCTACACCTTC
CDR3aa: CASSAWTGPNYGYTF

d_gene: .
abundance: .
v_gene: TRBV14
j_gene: TRBJ2-7
len: 12
CDR3nt: TGTGCCAGCAGCCTTGACAGCTACGAGCAGTACTTC
CDR3aa: CASSLDSYEQYF

d_gene: .
abundance: .
v_gene: TRBV3-1/TRBV3-2
j_gene: TRBJ2-2
len: 11
CDR3nt: TGTGCCAGCAGCCAAGCCGGGGAGCTGTTTTTT
CDR3aa: CASSQAGELFF

d_gene: TRBD1
abundance: .
v_gene: TRBV5-6
j_gene: TRBJ2-3
len: 17
CDR3nt: TGTGCCAGCAGTTTACTTTGGGACAGCCTCAGCACAGATACGCAGTATTTT
CDR3aa: CASSLLWDSLSTDTQYF

d_gene: .
abundance: .
v_gene: TRBV29-1
j_gene: TRBJ1-2
len: 14
CDR3nt: TGCAGCGTTGAAGTGGGGGGACAAAGCTATGGCTACACCTTC
CDR3aa: CSVEVGGQSYGYTF

d_gene: TRBD1
abundance: .
v_gene: TRBV27
j_gene: TRBJ2-7
len: 15
CDR3nt: TGTGCCAGCAGGCCAGACAGGGGGAGCTCCTACGAGCAGTACTTC
CDR3aa: CASRPDRGSSYEQYF

d_gene: .
abundance: once
v_gene: TRBV6-5
j_gene: TRBJ2-7
len: 15
CDR3nt: TGTGCCAGCAGTTACCAGGGGAACCCTCGTGGCGAGCAGTACTTC
CDR3aa: CASSYQGNPRGEQYF

d_gene: .
abundance: .
v_gene: TRBV24-1
j_gene: TRBJ1-5
len: 13
CDR3nt: TGTGCCACCAGTGACTCAGGGAATCAGCCCCAGCATTTT
CDR3aa: CATSDSGNQPQHF

d_gene: .
abundance: .
v_gene: TRBV7-8
j_gene: TRBJ1-2
len: 13
CDR3nt: TGTGCCAGCAGCGGGGTCCTCTCCTATGGCTACACCTTC
CDR3aa: CASSGVLSYGYTF

d_gene: .
abundance: .
v_gene: TRBV4-1
j_gene: TRBJ1-1
len: 16
CDR3nt: TGCGCCAGCAGCCAAGTAGGGACTGCGCCGAACACTGAAGCTTTCTTT
CDR3aa: CASSQVGTAPNTEAFF

d_gene: .
abundance: .
v_gene: TRBV7-9
j_gene: TRBJ1-1
len: 15
CDR3nt: TGTGCCAGCAGCCAGGCCCGAGGGTTTGGAACTGAAGCTTTCTTT
CDR3aa: CASSQARGFGTEAFF

d_gene: TRBD1
abundance: .
v_gene: TRBV5-1
j_gene: TRBJ2-7
len: 14
CDR3nt: TGCGCCAGCAGACCAGACAGGGATTGGTACGAGCAGTACTTC
CDR3aa: CASRPDRDWYEQYF

d_gene: .
abundance: .
v_gene: TRBV3-1/TRBV3-2
j_gene: TRBJ1-1
len: 13
CDR3nt: TGTGCCAGCAGCCAAGACTTGAACACTGAAGCTTTCTTT
CDR3aa: CASSQDLNTEAFF

d_gene: .
abundance: .
v_gene: TRBV6-5
j_gene: TRBJ2-7
len: 14
CDR3nt: TGTGCCAGCATCCTTAGGATGGGAATGGGGATGCAGTACTTC
CDR3aa: CASILRMGMGMQYF

d_gene: .
abundance: .
v_gene: TRBV7-9
j_gene: TRBJ1-3
len: 13
CDR3nt: TGTGCCAGCAGCTTCACCTCTGGAAACACCATATATTTT
CDR3aa: CASSFTSGNTIYF

d_gene: .
abundance: .
v_gene: TRBV7-9
j_gene: TRBJ1-3
len: 17
CDR3nt: TGTGCCAGCAGCAGAGACCCGACAGTACTCGCTGGAAACACCATATATTTT
CDR3aa: CASSRDPTVLAGNTIYF

d_gene: TRBD1
abundance: .
v_gene: TRBV14
j_gene: TRBJ2-2
len: 16
CDR3nt: TGTGCCAGCAGCCAAGAAACAGGGGGCATCACCGGGGAGCTGTTTTTT
CDR3aa: CASSQETGGITGELFF

d_gene: .
abundance: .
v_gene: TRBV7-6
j_gene: TRBJ2-7
len: 13
CDR3nt: TGTGCCAGCAGCTCTCCCCCTTTTTACGAGCAGTACTTC
CDR3aa: CASSSPPFYEQYF

d_gene: TRBD2
abundance: .
v_gene: TRBV3-1/TRBV3-2
j_gene: TRBJ2-7
len: 16
CDR3nt: TGTGCCAGCAGCCAAGGTCTTCTGGCGGGAGAGGGCGAGCAGTACTTC
CDR3aa: CASSQGLLAGEGEQYF

d_gene: .
abundance: .
v_gene: TRBV28
j_gene: TRBJ1-1
len: 14
CDR3nt: TGTGCCAGCAGTTTGGCGTGGCCGAACACTGAAGCTTTCTTT
CDR3aa: CASSLAWPNTEAFF

d_gene: .
abundance: .
v_gene: TRBV4-1
j_gene: TRBJ2-7
len: 16
CDR3nt: TGCGCCAGCAGCCAAGATCAACAGTATAGCTCCTACGAGCAGTACTTC
CDR3aa: CASSQDQQYSSYEQYF

d_gene: .
abundance: .
v_gene: TRBV5-8
j_gene: TRBJ2-7
len: 14
CDR3nt: TGTGCCAGCAGCTTTGGCATCAATAACTACGAGCAGTACTTC
CDR3aa: CASSFGINNYEQYF

d_gene: .
abundance: .
v_gene: TRBV30
j_gene: TRBJ1-2
len: 18
CDR3nt: TGTGCCTCATTCTCGGCCTGGGGCCCTCCCGGCGAAGCCTATGGCTACACCTTC
CDR3aa: CASFSAWGPPGEAYGYTF

d_gene: .
abundance: .
v_gene: TRBV6-5
j_gene: TRBJ2-5
len: 14
CDR3nt: TGTGCCAGCAGTTACTCAGGGGCCCAAGAGACCCAGTACTTC
CDR3aa: CASSYSGAQETQYF

d_gene: TRBD2
abundance: .
v_gene: TRBV5-1
j_gene: TRBJ2-3
len: 14
CDR3nt: TGCGCCAGCAGCAGGGAGGGAAGCACAGATACGCAGTATTTT
CDR3aa: CASSREGSTDTQYF

d_gene: .
abundance: .
v_gene: TRBV21-1
j_gene: TRBJ2-1
len: 17
CDR3nt: TGTGCCAGCAGCAAAGCGGGGGAGCGGGAGCGATACAATGAGCAGTTCTTC
CDR3aa: CASSKAGERERYNEQFF

d_gene: TRBD1
abundance: .
v_gene: TRBV6-1
j_gene: TRBJ1-2
len: 18
CDR3nt: TGTGCCAGCAGTGAAATTCGCAGGGGGGGCTCTCTAAACTATGGCTACACCTTC
CDR3aa: CASSEIRRGGSLNYGYTF

d_gene: .
abundance: .
v_gene: TRBV5-1
j_gene: TRBJ2-7
len: 12
CDR3nt: TGCGCCAGCAGCTTCGGGTCGGGCGAGCAGTACTTC
CDR3aa: CASSFGSGEQYF

d_gene: TRBD1
abundance: .
v_gene: TRBV27
j_gene: TRBJ2-7
len: 18
CDR3nt: TGTGCCAGCAGTTCCACCATCTCCGGGACAGGATTTTCCTACGAGCAGTACTTC
CDR3aa: CASSSTISGTGFSYEQYF

d_gene: .
abundance: .
v_gene: TRBV20-1
j_gene: TRBJ2-3
len: 10
CDR3nt: TGCAGTGCCGCGGAGCCTACGCAGTATTTT
CDR3aa: CSAAEPTQYF

d_gene: .
abundance: .
v_gene: TRBV27
j_gene: TRBJ2-7
len: 17
CDR3nt: TGTGCCAGCAGTGATGGTCCCCATTCTAGGAATCCCTACGAGCAGTACTTC
CDR3aa: CASSDGPHSRNPYEQYF

d_gene: TRBD2
abundance: .
v_gene: TRBV12-5
j_gene: TRBJ2-1
len: 18
CDR3nt: TGTGCTAGTGGTTTGCCCCGGGGTGAAGCGGGAGGAGGAGGTGAGCAGTTCTTC
CDR3aa: CASGLPRGEAGGGGEQFF

d_gene: TRBD1
abundance: .
v_gene: TRBV28
j_gene: TRBJ1-5
len: 14
CDR3nt: TGTGCCAGCAGTGGACAGGGTTTCAATCAGCCCCAGCATTTT
CDR3aa: CASSGQGFNQPQHF

d_gene: TRBD1
abundance: .
v_gene: TRBV4-1
j_gene: TRBJ1-2
len: 14
CDR3nt: TGCGCCAGCAGCCAAGAACAGGGGAGCTATGGCTACACCTTC
CDR3aa: CASSQEQGSYGYTF

d_gene: .
abundance: .
v_gene: TRBV20-1
j_gene: TRBJ2-7
len: 12
CDR3nt: TGCAGTGCTAGTATAGGGGGTGGCGAGCAGTACTTC
CDR3aa: CSASIGGGEQYF